Following are 19 T cell receptor beta chains from one sample sequenced in a study of T cell repertoires in cytomegalovirus infection. Each CDR3 protein gets one entry after TCRdb re-called the reads with MiXCR. The sample lists about 150,000 distinct CDR3 sequences, around a quarter occurring once. Sequenced material: PBMCs. These receptors all come from a human donor in good health (CMV status not recorded). Some clones in this sample may be carry-over from other donors' samples.

In its sample, this clonotype was seen many times. This rearrangement joins TRBV7-2 to TRBJ2-1; 7 nucleotides line up with TRBD1. There are 16 residues in the CDR3. CDR1 and CDR2 from the germline V gene are SGHTA and FQGNSA. The J segment lost 4 bases and the V segment lost 0 bases, leaving 6 bases of the junction unmatched. CDR3 loop: CASSLAIGTEYNEQFF. The CDR3 DNA reads TGTGCCAGCAGCTTAGCGATCGGGACAGAATACAATGAGCAGTTCTTC.

At least ten counts were recorded for this clonotype. The rearrangement joins TRBV7-9 to TRBJ2-1; 7 nucleotides agree with TRBD1. This CDR3 is built from 15 residues. V gave up 3 bases and J gave up 0 bases; unmatched junction bases: 2. Germline V CDR1 and CDR2: SEHNR, FQNEAQ (reference sequence). In DNA, the CDR3 is TGTGCCAGCAGCTTGACAGGGCTCTCCTACAATGAGCAGTTCTTC. Its translation: CASSLTGLSYNEQFF.

This clonotype was recorded many times. CDR3 sequence reads: CASSLYGGANTGELFF. CDR3 sequence (DNA): TGTGCCAGCAGCTTGTACGGTGGTGCGAACACCGGGGAGCTGTTTTTT. The chain links TRBV7-2 to TRBJ2-2, with no clear D. The length of the CDR3 is 16 residues. In germline, CDR1 is SGHTA, CDR2 FQGNSA. V lost 3 bases to trimming and J lost 0 bases, with 11 bases between them.

This clonotype occurred a few times. The CDR3 region is CATSRDSYEQYF. CDR3 DNA: TGTGCCACCAGCAGGGACAGCTACGAGCAGTACTTC. The chain joins TRBV15 to TRBJ2-7; the D gene is possibly TRBD1 (6 bases). This CDR3 has 12 amino acids. With 3 bases removed from V and 3 bases from J, the gap between germline ends came to 6 bases. The germline V gene encodes CDR1 LNHNV and CDR2 YYDKDF (reference sequence).

The chain carries TRBV18 and TRBJ2-3; the match to TRBD1 covers 7 bases. V shed 0 bases and J 2 bases; nucleotides not matched to a gene: 5. This CDR3 comprises 16 residues. Germline assignment: CDR1 KGHSH and CDR2 LQKENI. CDR3 sequence: CASSPPSGGHTDTQYF. The CDR3 nucleotides are TGTGCCAGCTCACCACCATCAGGGGGTCACACAGATACGCAGTATTTT.

This clonotype was picked up many times. The V call is TRBV28, the J call TRBJ2-4, with no clear D. V was pared by 2 bases and J by 1 base, with 9 bases between. This CDR3 has 15 residues. Germline-derived CDR1 and CDR2 are MDHEN and SYDVKM. The CDR3 sequence: CASSLGQEAKNIQYF. The CDR3 DNA sequence: TGTGCCAGCAGTTTAGGTCAGGAGGCCAAAAACATTCAGTACTTC.

This clonotype was detected many times. The J gene is TRBJ2-7, the V gene TRBV7-2, with TRBD1 matching 10 bases. Trimming cost V 5 bases and J 7 bases; bases outside gene matches: 14. Germline CDR1 and CDR2: SGHTA and FQGNSA. The CDR3 sequence is 16 residues long. The CDR3 nucleotides read TGTGCCAGCAGCATAACTACCGGGACAGGGGCGGTGGAGCAGTACTTC. Translating it yields CASSITTGTGAVEQYF.

This clonotype was recorded a few times. One end of the junction is discordant with germline, which a read error may explain. CDR3 sequence (DNA): TGTGCCAGCAGCCCCCGGACTAGCGGGAGTTTTTCCAGCTTC. Its protein is CASSPRTSGSFSSF. The genes are TRBV7-2 and TRBJ2-5, with 13 bases identical to TRBD2. The CDR3 consists of 14 residues. CDR1 is SGHTA and CDR2 is FQGNSA in the germline V gene.

The V call is TRBV6-2 or TRBV6-3, the J call TRBJ1-6, with 8 bases that match TRBD1. The CDR3 totals 15 residues. CDR1 MNHEY and CDR2 SVGEGT come from the germline V gene. The V segment lost 10 bases and the J segment 0 bases; nucleotides outside the gene matches: 5. CDR3 nucleotides: TGTGCCACCCGGACAGGGAGCTCCTATAATTCACCCCTCCACTTT. It codes for CATRTGSSYNSPLHF.

CDR3 in DNA: TGTGCCAGCACCATGGCCACTGAAGCTTTCTTT. The encoded protein is CASTMATEAFF. The chain is built from TRBV6-2 or TRBV6-3 and TRBJ1-1; D is ambiguous. Germline CDR1 reads MNHEY; CDR2 reads SVGEGT. Trimming removed 7 bases from V and 4 bases from J, with 7 bases in between. There are 11 residues in the CDR3.

The rearrangement links TRBV20-1 to TRBJ2-1; weak D call: TRBD2 (6 bases). The CDR3 extends over 14 amino acids. V lost 8 bases and J lost 4, with 18 bases in between. Looked up from germline, CDR1 is DFQATT and CDR2 is SNEGSKA (reference sequence). CDR3 sequence: CSTRRASAYNEQFF. Written as DNA, the CDR3 is TGCAGTACCCGTAGGGCTAGCGCATACAATGAGCAGTTCTTC.

In its sample, this clonotype was seen a few times. V gene TRBV7-6 combines with J gene TRBJ2-1; 8 nucleotides align to TRBD2. V was clipped by 5 bases and J by 8 bases; unmatched bases: 11. The CDR3 contains 15 residues. Germline V gene data show CDR1 as SGHVS and CDR2 as FNYEAQ. The CDR3 spells CASSGIGGAGDEQFF. CDR3 nucleotides: TGTGCCAGCAGCGGAATCGGGGGGGCCGGGGATGAGCAGTTCTTC.

The rearrangement uses TRBV30 and TRBJ2-1, with TRBD2 as a possible D gene (5 bases). CDR3 length equals 13 residues. CDR1 and CDR2 (germline): GTSNPN, SVGIG (reference sequence). Trimming cost V 8 bases and J 13 bases, with 24 bases left between them. The CDR3 sequence: CAGGGVTGEHQFF. The CDR3 bases are TGTGCCGGAGGAGGAGTGACCGGTGAACACCAGTTCTTC.

The chain combines TRBV5-4 with TRBJ1-1; D might be TRBD1 (5 bases). Germline assignment: CDR1 SGHNT and CDR2 YYREEE (reference sequence). The CDR3 is 15 amino acids. V was pared by 3 bases and J by 1 base, with 13 bases between. The CDR3 nucleotides read TGTGCCAGCAGCTCTTGGGAGACAGCGAACACTGAAGCTTTCTTT. Encoded protein: CASSSWETANTEAFF. The full variable domain, completed using reference TRBV5-4 and TRBJ1-1, is ETGVTQSPTHLIKTRGQQVTLRCSSQSGHNTVSWYQQALGQGPQFIFQYYREEENGRGNFPPRFSGLQFPNYSSELNVNALELDDSALYLCASSSWETANTEAFFGQGTRLTVV.

The J gene is TRBJ2-3, the V gene TRBV7-3, with 12 bases identical to TRBD2. CDR1 and CDR2 (germline): SGHTA, FQGTGA. V shed 4 bases and J 1 base; nucleotides not matched to a gene: 12. The CDR3 is 19 amino acids. CDR3 DNA sequence: TGTGCCAGCAGCTCACGGGCTAGCGGGAGGGGCCTCGGCACAGATACGCAGTATTTT. It is translated as CASSSRASGRGLGTDTQYF.

This clonotype was counted ten times or more. The chain joins TRBV7-2 to TRBJ2-3; no clear D. With 1 base removed from V and 2 bases from J, the gap between germline ends came to 7 bases. This CDR3 is 14 amino acids long. Germline loops: CDR1 SGHTA, CDR2 FQGNSA. As DNA, the CDR3 is TGTGCCAGCAGCTTAGGTTCCCTCACAGATACGCAGTATTTT. Encoded protein: CASSLGSLTDTQYF.

This clonotype showed up many times. The chain recombines TRBV7-2 with TRBJ1-1, with D unresolved. V was cut by 3 bases and J by 9 bases, with 14 bases left in between. Germline V gene data show CDR1 as SGHTA and CDR2 as FQGNSA. The CDR3 runs 13 residues. CDR3 amino acids: CASSLDQKNQAFF. CDR3 sequence (DNA): TGTGCCAGCAGCTTGGACCAGAAGAACCAAGCTTTCTTT.

The sample holds many counts of this clonotype. V is TRBV10-3 and J is TRBJ1-1; D remains unclear. The CDR3 runs to 15 residues. Looked up from germline, CDR1 is ENHRY and CDR2 is SYGVKD. V lost 3 bases and J lost 1, with 12 bases in between. DNA for the CDR3: TGTGCCATCAGTGAAGGTTGGACGGGGAACACTGAAGCTTTCTTT. It specifies CAISEGWTGNTEAFF.

The chain employs TRBV23-1 and TRBJ1-5; D gene ambiguous. TRBV23-1 is given ORF status, its function remaining uncertain. This CDR3 region has 16 residues. The V gene lost 1 base and the J gene lost 0 bases, with 10 bases spanning the gap. The CDR3 loop reads CASSQFSEYSNQPQHF. The CDR3, as DNA: TGCGCCAGCAGTCAATTCTCAGAATATAGCAATCAGCCCCAGCATTTT.